This T cell receptor (beta chain) was sequenced during a study of blood T cell repertoires in COVID-19. The overall study: Sites across the United States, Italy and Spain contributed samples from acute and convalescent COVID-19. Sources were T cells, B-cell-depleted T cells, or PBMCs; the material itself was cDNA or gDNA.

The table came from immunoSEQ multiplex PCR; TCRdb's copy has only in-frame clones and leaves some out. Of approximately 140,000 clones in the sample, 75% to 90% are singletons; the top ten hold about 5.7%. With V trimmed by 4 bases and J by 5 bases, 7 bases remained unmatched. CDR1 is SGHRS, CDR2 YFSETQ, per germline. The CDR3 covers 15 residues. The V gene is TRBV5-1, the J gene TRBJ2-5; 11 bases are a match to TRBD2. This clonotype was obtained from a man at least 80 years old with acute or convalescent COVID-19. Sequencing was carried out using peripheral blood. CDR3 in DNA: TGCGCCAGCAGCGGCGCTAGCGGGAGGTGGGAGACCCAGTACTTC. Protein: CASSGASGRWETQYF. Full variable domain (missing parts from reference TRBV5-1 and TRBJ2-5): KAGVTQTPRYLIKTRGQQVTLSCSPISGHRSVSWYQQTPGQGLQFLFEYFSETQRNKGNFPGRFSGRQFSNSRSEMNVSTLELGDSALYLCASSGASGRWETQYFGPGTRLLVL.